The 21 T cell receptor beta chains reported below all come from one sample, sequenced in a study of CD8 T cells in ankylosing spondylitis. One entry per CDR3 protein, called by TCRdb with MiXCR from the 5' RACE reads. Of approximately 43,000 distinct CDR3 sequences in the sample, 3% to 4.5% were seen once. Input material: blood, either unsorted or a sorted T cell fraction (not recorded which). The receptor set was obtained from a female donor with ankylosing spondylitis or in good health (not recorded which).

This clonotype was counted many times. This chain connects TRBV9 to TRBJ1-3; TRBD1 matches at 7 bases. The CDR3 consists of 15 residues. V trimming: 3 bases; J trimming: 0 bases; junction bases outside the gene matches: 3. Germline V lookup: CDR1 SGDLS, CDR2 YYNGEE. CDR3 coding DNA: TGTGCCAGCAGCGCGACAGGGATCTCTGGAAACACCATATATTTT. This codes for CASSATGISGNTIYF.

This clonotype was counted many times. The chain couples TRBV9 to TRBJ1-2; D unclear. Per germline, CDR1 SGDLS and CDR2 YYNGEE. This CDR3 contains 13 residues. V lost 0 bases and J 0 bases, leaving 3 bases between the germline ends. The CDR3 DNA sequence: TGTGCCAGCAGCGTAGACTCTAACTATGGCTACACCTTC. The encoded protein is CASSVDSNYGYTF.

This clonotype was seen repeatedly, ten times or more. The chain couples TRBV9 to TRBJ2-5; possibly TRBD2 for D (5 bases). Germline V lookup: CDR1 SGDLS, CDR2 YYNGEE. With 0 bases removed from V and 4 bases from J, the gap between germline ends came to 13 bases. The CDR3 has 15 residues. The CDR3 here is CASSVALTRAETQYF. The DNA for the CDR3 is TGTGCCAGCAGCGTAGCCCTTACTAGGGCAGAGACCCAGTACTTC.

Many counts were recorded for this clonotype. V gene TRBV9 combines with J gene TRBJ2-7, with TRBD2 identical over 9 bases. CDR1 is SGDLS, CDR2 YYNGEE, per germline. Losses at the gene ends were 3 bases for V and 2 bases for J; bases not matched to a gene: 9. The length of the CDR3 is 16 residues. In DNA form, the CDR3 reads TGTGCCAGCAGCGGGAAGTGGGCTAGCGGGACCTACGAGCAGTACTTC. Its translation: CASSGKWASGTYEQYF.

Within the sample, this clonotype is medium-sized. The V gene is TRBV9, the J gene TRBJ2-3, with 11 positions matching TRBD1. The CDR3 runs to 15 residues. CDR1 and CDR2 (germline): SGDLS, YYNGEE. The junction had 3 bases not matched to a gene; V was cut back by 3 bases and J by 3 bases. CDR3 loop: CASSADRGRTDTQYF. Written as DNA, the CDR3 is TGTGCCAGCAGCGCGGACAGGGGGCGAACAGATACGCAGTATTTT.

This clonotype was recorded many times. The chain joins TRBV9 to TRBJ2-4; 9 bases align to TRBD1. There are 16 residues in the CDR3. Looked up from germline, CDR1 is SGDLS and CDR2 is YYNGEE. V gave up 4 bases and J gave up 6 bases; unmatched junction bases: 11. For the CDR3, the DNA is TGTGCCAGCAGCTCAGAAATTGGGACAGGGATAAACATTCAGTACTTC. Protein product: CASSSEIGTGINIQYF.

There are many counts of this clonotype. The rearrangement joins TRBV9 to TRBJ2-7, with D possibly being TRBD1 or TRBD2 (5 bases each). This CDR3 comprises 16 residues. CDR1 is SGDLS, CDR2 YYNGEE, per germline. Trimming pared 0 bases from V and 0 bases from J, leaving 13 bases between. The CDR3 nucleotides are TGTGCCAGCAGCGTAGCCCCCGGGGACCTCTCCTACGAGCAGTACTTC. Protein sequence: CASSVAPGDLSYEQYF.

The chain combines TRBV9 with TRBJ2-7, with 8 bases that match TRBD1. The CDR3 consists of 14 residues. Germline lookup yields CDR1 SGDLS and CDR2 YYNGEE. The V and J ends lost 3 bases and 4 bases, in that order; junction bases with no gene match: 6. The CDR3 DNA is TGTGCCAGCAGCGAGGGACAGGCATTATACGAGCAGTACTTC. Translation: CASSEGQALYEQYF.

This clonotype showed up many times. The J gene is TRBJ1-4, the V gene TRBV9; a weak D match, TRBD1 (5 bases). This CDR3 spans 13 amino acids. Trimming shortened V by 3 bases and J by 8 bases, and 11 bases separated the two germline ends. In germline, CDR1 is SGDLS, CDR2 YYNGEE. The CDR3 coding sequence is TGTGCCAGCAGCGGGACATATGGGGAAAAACTGTTTTTT. Its protein is CASSGTYGEKLFF.

This clonotype was counted only a few times. This chain links TRBV9 with TRBJ2-1; TRBD1 matches 7 bases. CDR1 is SGDLS and CDR2 is YYNGEE in the germline V gene. The length of the CDR3 is 16 residues. The junction had 7 bases not matched to a gene; V was cut back by 0 bases and J by 4 bases. This CDR3 reads CASSVAPETGYNEQFF. The CDR3 nucleotides read TGTGCCAGCAGCGTAGCTCCCGAGACAGGGTACAATGAGCAGTTCTTC. The variable domain in full, completed from reference TRBV9 and TRBJ2-1, reads DSGVTQTPKHLITATGQRVTLRCSPRSGDLSVYWYQQSLDQGLQFLIQYYNGEERAKGNILERFSAQQFPDLHSELNLSSLELGDSALYFCASSVAPETGYNEQFFGPGTRLTVL.

This clonotype was detected many times. This sequence joins TRBV9 and TRBJ1-4; D gene uncertain. Germline lookup yields CDR1 SGDLS and CDR2 YYNGEE. The CDR3 runs 15 residues. Trimming took 0 bases from V and 3 from J, leaving 9 bases between them. CDR3 coding DNA: TGTGCCAGCAGCGTAGGGACTGGAGCTAATGAAAAACTGTTTTTT. Its protein product is CASSVGTGANEKLFF.

This clonotype came up many times. V gene TRBV9 combines with J gene TRBJ1-2; D possibly corresponds to TRBD1 (5 bases). CDR3 size: 14 residues. Trimming stripped 4 bases from V and 8 bases from J, with 18 bases between. Germline V lookup: CDR1 SGDLS, CDR2 YYNGEE. The CDR3 DNA follows: TGTGCCAGCAGCCCAGACCGGGGCCAGAGGGGCTACACCTTC. Translation gives CASSPDRGQRGYTF.

There are many counts of this clonotype. The rearrangement joins TRBV9 to TRBJ2-3; the D is unclear. The CDR3 consists of 14 residues. The germline gives CDR1 SGDLS, CDR2 YYNGEE. Between the trimmed V and J ends, which lost 6 bases and 3 bases, there was a span of 14 bases. CDR3 in DNA: TGTGCCAGCAATAGTGGGCTGACGACAGATACGCAGTATTTT. Protein: CASNSGLTTDTQYF.

This clonotype was detected many times. This rearrangement joins TRBV9 to TRBJ2-7, with a weak D call TRBD1 (5 bases). This CDR3 is built from 16 residues. The germline CDR1 and CDR2 sequences are SGDLS and YYNGEE. V lost 4 bases and J 0 bases, leaving 17 bases between the germline ends. The DNA for the CDR3 is TGTGCCAGCAGCCCGCAGGTGGGGCCCAGCTCCTACGAGCAGTACTTC. This sequence encodes CASSPQVGPSSYEQYF.

This clonotype was counted at least ten times. This chain uses TRBV9 with TRBJ2-3; D may correspond to TRBD1 or TRBD2 (5 bases each). CDR1 is SGDLS and CDR2 is YYNGEE in the germline V gene. Between the trimmed V and J ends, which lost 3 bases and 2 bases, there was a span of 19 bases. This CDR3 is 17 amino acids long. In nucleotides, the CDR3 is TGTGCCAGCAGCGCTGGGGGAGCGTCTTACTACACAGATACGCAGTATTTT. This codes for CASSAGGASYYTDTQYF. Looking up the rest from reference TRBV9 and TRBJ2-3 gives the full variable domain: DSGVTQTPKHLITATGQRVTLRCSPRSGDLSVYWYQQSLDQGLQFLIQYYNGEERAKGNILERFSAQQFPDLHSELNLSSLELGDSALYFCASSAGGASYYTDTQYFGPGTRLTVL.

This clonotype was seen many times. The chain is built from TRBV9 and TRBJ2-1, with D possibly TRBD1 on 5 matching bases. This CDR3 spans 13 amino acids. V lost 4 bases and J 8 bases, leaving 13 bases between the germline ends. Germline assignment: CDR1 SGDLS and CDR2 YYNGEE. The CDR3 reads CASSPVGHHEQFF. The CDR3 DNA follows: TGTGCCAGCAGCCCCGTGGGGCACCATGAGCAGTTCTTC. Looking up the rest from reference TRBV9 and TRBJ2-1 gives the full variable domain: DSGVTQTPKHLITATGQRVTLRCSPRSGDLSVYWYQQSLDQGLQFLIQYYNGEERAKGNILERFSAQQFPDLHSELNLSSLELGDSALYFCASSPVGHHEQFFGPGTRLTVL.

This clonotype came up many times. V gene TRBV9 combines with J gene TRBJ2-5; 10 bases agree with TRBD1. CDR1 and CDR2 (germline): SGDLS, YYNGEE. CDR3 length equals 16 residues. Trimming at V came to 3 bases and at J to 5 bases, leaving 10 bases not matched to a gene. The DNA of the CDR3 is TGTGCCAGCAGCGCCACTGGGGACAGGGGTCGCGAGACCCAGTACTTC. This translates into CASSATGDRGRETQYF. The whole variable domain, remainder taken from reference TRBV9 and TRBJ2-5, is DSGVTQTPKHLITATGQRVTLRCSPRSGDLSVYWYQQSLDQGLQFLIQYYNGEERAKGNILERFSAQQFPDLHSELNLSSLELGDSALYFCASSATGDRGRETQYFGPGTRLLVL.

This clonotype was picked up many times. The chain combines TRBV9 with TRBJ2-3; 9 bases agree with TRBD2. This CDR3 is built from 16 residues. V dropped 3 bases and J dropped 2; count of bases not matched to a gene: 7. Germline loops: CDR1 SGDLS, CDR2 YYNGEE. CDR3 protein: CASSASQRGVTDTQYF. CDR3 in DNA: TGTGCCAGCAGCGCATCCCAGCGGGGGGTCACAGATACGCAGTATTTT.

This clonotype is medium-sized (0.01 to 0.1%). The chain has TRBV9 and TRBJ1-5, with D unclear. Germline CDR1 is SGDLS and CDR2 is YYNGEE. This CDR3 is 15 amino acids long. Trimming cost V 0 bases and J 4 bases, with 11 bases left between them. The CDR3 DNA reads as TGTGCCAGCAGCGTAGGTAACTTACCTAATCAGCCCCAGCATTTT. Encoded protein: CASSVGNLPNQPQHF. Based on the CDR3 plus reference TRBV9 and TRBJ1-5, the full variable domain is DSGVTQTPKHLITATGQRVTLRCSPRSGDLSVYWYQQSLDQGLQFLIQYYNGEERAKGNILERFSAQQFPDLHSELNLSSLELGDSALYFCASSVGNLPNQPQHFGDGTRLSIL.

This clonotype was counted only a few times. This chain connects TRBV9 to TRBJ2-1; the D is unclear. The CDR3 sequence is 18 residues long. Germline-derived CDR1 and CDR2 are SGDLS and YYNGEE. Trimming stripped 5 bases from V and 0 bases from J, with 21 bases between. CDR3 DNA: TGTGCCAGCAGTTCCCAGACGAGACCGTCGAGCTCCTACAATGAGCAGTTCTTC. Translated, it gives CASSSQTRPSSSYNEQFF. Filled out from reference TRBV9 and TRBJ2-1, the complete variable domain reads DSGVTQTPKHLITATGQRVTLRCSPRSGDLSVYWYQQSLDQGLQFLIQYYNGEERAKGNILERFSAQQFPDLHSELNLSSLELGDSALYFCASSSQTRPSSSYNEQFFGPGTRLTVL.

Ten or more counts support this clonotype. V gene TRBV9 combines with J gene TRBJ2-7; no clear D. The CDR3 length is 15 residues. CDR1 is SGDLS and CDR2 is YYNGEE in the germline V gene. The V gene lost 0 bases and the J gene lost 5 bases, with 15 bases spanning the gap. CDR3 loop: CASSVDPNSHNEQYF. In DNA, the CDR3 is TGTGCCAGCAGCGTAGATCCTAACAGTCACAACGAGCAGTACTTC.